This is a list of T cell receptor beta chains from one sample in a study of blood T cell repertoires in COVID-19. TCRdb's copy holds only in-frame clones and misses some; the assay was immunoSEQ multiplex PCR. The sample shows 80,000 to 130,000 clones, about nine tenths of them seen only once. Sequencing used peripheral blood. The receptors shown here come from a man in his sixties with acute or convalescent COVID-19. Both conserved end residues are part of each CDR3. The D gene is left open where the match is weak. Rows may omit the clone size; those that give it use once, few, many or a size class.

v_call	clone_size	j_call	d_call	cdr3_nt	cdr3_aa
TRBV2	NA	TRBJ2-4	NA	TGTGCCAGCAGTGAGGAGAGGATCCTAGCCAAAAACATTCAGTACTTC	CASSEERILAKNIQYF
TRBV19	NA	TRBJ1-1	NA	TGTGCCAGTAGTCGGGGAGGGACACCGAACACTGAAGCTTTCTTT	CASSRGGTPNTEAFF
TRBV14	NA	TRBJ1-1	NA	TGTGCCAGCAGCCCAAGAAAGTACAGCTCGAACACTGAAGCTTTCTTT	CASSPRKYSSNTEAFF
TRBV11-2	NA	TRBJ2-4	NA	TGTGCCAGCAGCTTAGATCATGAAGTGGAGCTAGCCAAAAACATTCAGTACTTC	CASSLDHEVELAKNIQYF
TRBV11-3	NA	TRBJ2-1	NA	TGTGCCAGCAGCCAGAGGTCGGGTCGCGAGTTCTTC	CASSQRSGREFF
TRBV25-1	once	TRBJ1-4	NA	TGTGCCAGCAGTGAAAACCCAGCAACTAATGAAAAACTGTTTTTT	CASSENPATNEKLFF
TRBV19	once	TRBJ2-7	TRBD1	TGTGCCAGTAGTAGCTACAGGGGGCCCTACGAGCAGTACTTC	CASSSYRGPYEQYF
TRBV6-5	NA	TRBJ1-3	NA	TGTGCCAGCAGTTACGGACAGAGCTCTGGAAACACCATATATTTT	CASSYGQSSGNTIYF
TRBV5-1	NA	TRBJ2-2	NA	TGCGCCAGCAGTGGGCGGGTGAACACCGGGGAGCTGTTTTTT	CASSGRVNTGELFF
TRBV12-5	NA	TRBJ2-1	TRBD1	TGTGCTAGTGGTTTGGTAAATCTGGGGACAGGGGGTTCCTCCTACAATGAGCAGTTCTTC	CASGLVNLGTGGSSYNEQFF
TRBV7-9	NA	TRBJ2-4	TRBD2	TGTGCCAGCAGCTTTACGGGACTAGCCGAAAACATTCAGTACTTC	CASSFTGLAENIQYF
TRBV5-1	once	TRBJ2-3	TRBD2	TGCGCCAGCAGCTTAGGCCTAGCGGCAGATACGCAGTATTTT	CASSLGLAADTQYF
TRBV19	NA	TRBJ2-2	TRBD1	TGTGCCAGTAGTGATTGGGAGACAGGGACCAGAACCGGGGAGCTGTTTTTT	CASSDWETGTRTGELFF
TRBV6-1	NA	TRBJ1-1	TRBD1	TGTGCCAGCAGTGGGAGGACAGGGGTGGCGAACACTGAAGCTTTCTTT	CASSGRTGVANTEAFF
TRBV6-5	NA	TRBJ1-3	NA	TGTGCCAGCAGTACGGACAGCCACTCTGGAAACACCATATATTTT	CASSTDSHSGNTIYF
TRBV27	NA	TRBJ2-3	TRBD2	TGTGCCAGCAGAAGAGCCGGGGGGTTAGATACGCAGTATTTT	CASRRAGGLDTQYF
TRBV10-3	once	TRBJ1-4	NA	TGTGCCATCAGTGAGTCGAGGGCGGGGGCGAGTGAAAAACTGTTTTTT	CAISESRAGASEKLFF
TRBV9	NA	TRBJ1-1	TRBD1	TGTGCCAGCAGCGCACGGGGACAGTTAAACACTGAAGCTTTCTTT	CASSARGQLNTEAFF
TRBV29-1	NA	TRBJ1-2	NA	TGCAGCGTTGAATCGAGGGAGGACTATGGCTACACCTTC	CSVESREDYGYTF
TRBV5-1	NA	TRBJ2-5	TRBD2	TGCGCCAGCAACCTAGCGGGAGTGGAGACCCAGTACTTC	CASNLAGVETQYF
TRBV9	NA	TRBJ2-2	TRBD1	TGTGCCAGCAGCGCCGGGACAGTAGGCGGGGAGCTGTTTTTT	CASSAGTVGGELFF
TRBV19	NA	TRBJ1-4	TRBD1	TGTGCCAGCACCCAGGACAGGGAAGAAAAACTGTTTTTT	CASTQDREEKLFF
TRBV2	NA	TRBJ1-2	TRBD1	TGTGCCAGCAGTGGGGGGACAGCCGCCTATGGCTACACCTTC	CASSGGTAAYGYTF
TRBV30	NA	TRBJ2-2	NA	TGTGCCTGGAGCGTGCCGGGGTATTCCGGGGAGCTGTTTTTT	CAWSVPGYSGELFF
TRBV10-3	NA	TRBJ1-2	TRBD1	TGTGCCATCAGTGAAGGAGGGGGCCCCCTCCCTGCGGGACGCTACACCTTC	CAISEGGGPLPAGRYTF
TRBV24-1	once	TRBJ2-3	TRBD2	TGTGCCACCACTAGCGGGTTAGGAGATACGCAGTATTTT	CATTSGLGDTQYF
TRBV14	NA	TRBJ2-3	NA	TGTGCCAGCAGCCCCGGGTATGAGCAGTATTTT	CASSPGYEQYF
TRBV6-6	NA	TRBJ2-5	TRBD1	TGTGCCAGCAGCTCGGGCCCCCGAGGGGGCAAAGAGACCCAGTACTTC	CASSSGPRGGKETQYF
TRBV5-1	NA	TRBJ1-4	TRBD1	TGCGCCAGCAGCTTATTGGGACAGGCAACGACACATGCAACTAATGAAAAACTGTTTTTT	CASSLLGQATTHATNEKLFF
TRBV6-5	NA	TRBJ1-2	NA	TGTGCCAGCAGCTACTCTGTCAGGGGAAAGGGCTACACCTTC	CASSYSVRGKGYTF
TRBV29-1	NA	TRBJ2-2	TRBD1	TGCAGCGTTTCAGGGACAGGGGCCGGGGAGCTGTTTTTT	CSVSGTGAGELFF
TRBV5-1	NA	TRBJ2-5	NA	TGCGCCAGCAGCTTGGGCCGGGAGACCCAGTACTTC	CASSLGRETQYF
TRBV28	NA	TRBJ2-7	NA	TGTGCCAGCAGTTTACAGGGTTACGAGCAGTACTTC	CASSLQGYEQYF
TRBV27	NA	TRBJ1-2	TRBD1	TGTGCCAGCAGTTCCTTCCCGGAGACAGGGGGCGGCTACACCTTC	CASSSFPETGGGYTF
TRBV19	once	TRBJ1-6	TRBD1	TGTGCCAGTAGTGATCCCGGGAGACAGGGAGATAATTCACCCCTCCACTTT	CASSDPGRQGDNSPLHF
TRBV11-3	NA	TRBJ2-5	TRBD2	TGTGCCAGCAGCCTGCGACTAGCGGGGGCCCCGGAGACCCAGTACTTC	CASSLRLAGAPETQYF
TRBV7-7	NA	TRBJ2-5	TRBD2	TGTGCCAGCAGCTCCACCTCTAGCGGGAGGCTAGAGACCCAGTACTTC	CASSSTSSGRLETQYF
TRBV7-9	NA	TRBJ2-3	TRBD1	TGTGCCAGCAGCTCCAGACAGGGCCTCACAGATACGCAGTATTTT	CASSSRQGLTDTQYF
TRBV11-3	NA	TRBJ2-5	NA	TGTGCCAGCAGCCATAGCCTAAAAGAGACCCAGTACTTC	CASSHSLKETQYF
TRBV6-5	once	TRBJ2-2	NA	TGTGCCAGCAGTAGCGGAGCTTGGACCGGGGAGCTGTTTTTT	CASSSGAWTGELFF
TRBV9	NA	TRBJ1-1	NA	TGTGCCAGCAGCGTAGTAACTGGTTTGAACACTGAAGCTTTCTTT	CASSVVTGLNTEAFF